These 11 T cell receptor beta chains came from one sample sequenced in a study of cytomegalovirus exposure and HLA in healthy donors. Amplification used 60 Vbeta primers and 13 Jbeta primers. The protocol was immunoSEQ multiplex PCR, while the TCRdb copy is restricted to in-frame clones and leaves out a portion. The sample lists 200,000 to 250,000 clones, over 75% occurring once. The sequenced material came from PBMCs. The receptors come from a human donor in good health.

This chain links TRBV4-1 with TRBJ2-1, with D possibly matching TRBD2 (6 bases). Germline-derived CDR1 and CDR2 are MGHRA and YSYEKL. The CDR3 spans 15 residues. Trimming cost V 2 bases and J 0 bases, with 8 bases left between them. The CDR3 reads CASSQWTTSYNEQFF. CDR3 sequence (DNA): TGCGCCAGCAGCCAATGGACTACCTCCTACAATGAGCAGTTCTTC.

The chain combines TRBV19 with TRBJ2-1; TRBD2 is a possible D gene (5 bases). V was cut by 7 bases and J by 4 bases, with 14 bases left in between. The CDR3 totals 14 residues. Germline V gives CDR1 LNHDA, CDR2 SQIVND (reference sequence). The CDR3 spells CASNEQTNYNEQFF. CDR3 coding DNA: TGTGCCAGTAATGAGCAGACTAATTACAATGAGCAGTTCTTC.

The chain joins TRBV6-6 to TRBJ1-5, with D uncertain. Germline V gene sequence: CDR1 MNHNY, CDR2 SVGAGI (reference sequence). The CDR3 runs 13 residues. Trimming shortened V by 2 bases and J by 4 bases, and 6 bases separated the two germline ends. CDR3 nucleotides: TGTGCCAGCAGTTACGGAGAGAATCAGCCCCAGCATTTT. It specifies CASSYGENQPQHF.

The rearrangement uses TRBV4-1 and TRBJ1-5, with TRBD1 as a possible D gene (5 bases). Looked up from germline, CDR1 is MGHRA and CDR2 is YSYEKL. The CDR3 sequence is 16 residues long. Trimming pared 2 bases from V and 4 bases from J, leaving 15 bases between. The CDR3 region is CASSQPREGRNQPQHF. In DNA form, the CDR3 reads TGCGCCAGCAGCCAACCCCGGGAGGGACGGAATCAGCCCCAGCATTTT.

This chain connects TRBV5-1 to TRBJ2-3; 9 positions agree with TRBD2. The germline V gene has CDR1 SGHRS and CDR2 YFSETQ. CDR3 size: 15 residues. The V segment lost 0 bases and the J segment 9 bases; nucleotides outside the gene matches: 8. As DNA, the CDR3 is TGCGCCAGCAGCTTGGCTGGTAGCGGGAGCGGGACGCAGTATTTT. Translated, it gives CASSLAGSGSGTQYF. The full variable domain, its missing parts supplied by reference TRBV5-1 and TRBJ2-3, is KAGVTQTPRYLIKTRGQQVTLSCSPISGHRSVSWYQQTPGQGLQFLFEYFSETQRNKGNFPGRFSGRQFSNSRSEMNVSTLELGDSALYLCASSLAGSGSGTQYFGPGTRLTVL.

The chain is built from TRBV10-1 and TRBJ2-3; 8 bases are shared with TRBD2. There are 15 residues in the CDR3. Germline lookup yields CDR1 WNHNN and CDR2 SYGVQD (reference sequence). Germline trimming cut 3 bases from V and 3 bases from J; bases unmatched to any gene: 5. In DNA, the CDR3 is TGCGCCAGCAGTGAAACGGGAGGGAGTACAGATACGCAGTATTTT. Translation: CASSETGGSTDTQYF.

This rearrangement joins TRBV15 to TRBJ2-5; 14 positions match TRBD2. There are 18 residues in the CDR3. V shed 0 bases and J 4 bases; nucleotides not matched to a gene: 7. Germline V lookup: CDR1 LNHNV, CDR2 YYDKDF (reference sequence). The CDR3 region is CATSRDWTSGRQRETQYF. The CDR3 DNA sequence: TGTGCCACCAGCAGAGATTGGACTAGCGGGAGGCAGAGAGAGACCCAGTACTTC.

The chain recombines TRBV6-6 with TRBJ1-2; tentative D call: TRBD1 (6 bases). V lost 6 bases, J lost 3 bases, and 14 bases lay in between. CDR3 length equals 14 residues. Germline V gives CDR1 MNHNY, CDR2 SVGAGI (reference sequence). The CDR3, as DNA: TGTGCCAGCAGCACGACAGGAACCTACTATGGCTACACCTTC. Its translation is CASSTTGTYYGYTF.

There are a few counts of this clone. The rearrangement links TRBV13 to TRBJ2-1; TRBD2 matches 8 bases. The CDR3 is 15 residues long. Germline CDR1 reads PRHDT; CDR2 reads FYEKMQ (reference sequence). Losses at the gene ends were 2 bases for V and 8 bases for J; bases not matched to a gene: 8. CDR3 region: CASSLIAGGLDEQFF. The CDR3 region has the DNA TGTGCCAGCAGCTTAATTGCGGGAGGATTGGATGAGCAGTTCTTC.

For this clone: The sample carries other DNA sequences with the same CDR3. This chain joins TRBV19 and TRBJ1-2; D gene unclear. CDR1 is LNHDA and CDR2 is SQIVND in the germline V gene (reference sequence). Trimming took off 3 bases at V and 1 base at J, with 15 bases between the two ends. There are 16 residues in the CDR3. The CDR3 DNA is TGTGCCAGTAGTATGATCGGGAGAAACCTTAACTATGGCTACACCTTC. Protein: CASSMIGRNLNYGYTF.

This clone came up a few times. V usage is TRBV28 and J usage is TRBJ2-7, with 12 bases lining up with TRBD2. The CDR3 sequence is 19 residues long. The germline V gene encodes CDR1 MDHEN and CDR2 SYDVKM. J was trimmed by 6 bases and V by 6 bases; bases with no gene match: 21. Here the CDR3 reads CASSNAPNPSGRADSEQYF. Written as DNA, the CDR3 is TGTGCCAGCAGCAACGCCCCCAATCCTAGCGGGAGGGCGGATAGCGAGCAGTACTTC.